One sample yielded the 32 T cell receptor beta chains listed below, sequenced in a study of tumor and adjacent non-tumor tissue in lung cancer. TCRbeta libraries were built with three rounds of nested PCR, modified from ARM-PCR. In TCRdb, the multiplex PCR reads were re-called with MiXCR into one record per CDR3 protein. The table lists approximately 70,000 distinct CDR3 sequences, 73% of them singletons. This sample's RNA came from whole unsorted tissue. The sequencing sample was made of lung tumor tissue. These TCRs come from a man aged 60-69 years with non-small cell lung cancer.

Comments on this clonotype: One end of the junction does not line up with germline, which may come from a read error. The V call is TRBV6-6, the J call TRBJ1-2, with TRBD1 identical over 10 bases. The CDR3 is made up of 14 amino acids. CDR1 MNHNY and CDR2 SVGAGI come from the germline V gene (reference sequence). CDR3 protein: CASSKGQGNYDYIF. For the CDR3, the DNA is TGTGCCAGCAGTAAGGGACAGGGGAACTATGACTACATCTTC.

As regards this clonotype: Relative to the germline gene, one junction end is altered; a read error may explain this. The chain's CDR3 is CASQMGRNTDAFF. In DNA, the CDR3 is TGTGCCAGCCAAATGGGGCGGAACACTGATGCTTTCTTT. The gene calls are TRBV25-1 and TRBJ1-1; D is possibly TRBD1 (5 bases). Germline-derived CDR1 and CDR2 are MGHDK and SYGVNS. The CDR3 is 13 residues long.

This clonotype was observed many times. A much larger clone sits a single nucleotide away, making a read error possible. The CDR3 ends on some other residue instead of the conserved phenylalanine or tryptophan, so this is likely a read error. CDR3 loop: CASETPLNNEQFL. CDR3 nucleotide sequence: TGTGCCAGCGAGACACCGTTAAACAATGAGCAGTTCCTC. The gene calls are TRBV6-6 and TRBJ2-1; D unclear. The CDR3 loop spans 13 amino acids. The germline V gene encodes CDR1 MNHNY and CDR2 SVGAGI (reference sequence). Deletions cut 8 bases from V and 5 bases from J, with 13 bases between.

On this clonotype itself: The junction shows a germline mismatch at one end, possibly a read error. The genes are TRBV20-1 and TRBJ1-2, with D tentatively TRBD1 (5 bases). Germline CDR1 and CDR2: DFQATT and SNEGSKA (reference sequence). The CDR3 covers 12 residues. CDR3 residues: CSVDTPAYGYPF. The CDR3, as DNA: TGCAGTGTGGACACGCCTGCATATGGCTACCCCTTC.

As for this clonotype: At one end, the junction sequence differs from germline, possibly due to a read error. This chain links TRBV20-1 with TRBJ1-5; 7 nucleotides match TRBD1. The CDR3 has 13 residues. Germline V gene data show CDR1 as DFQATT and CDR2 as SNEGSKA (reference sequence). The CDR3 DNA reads TGCAGTGCTACGGGACAGAACAATCAGCCCCCGAATTTT. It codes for CSATGQNNQPPNF.

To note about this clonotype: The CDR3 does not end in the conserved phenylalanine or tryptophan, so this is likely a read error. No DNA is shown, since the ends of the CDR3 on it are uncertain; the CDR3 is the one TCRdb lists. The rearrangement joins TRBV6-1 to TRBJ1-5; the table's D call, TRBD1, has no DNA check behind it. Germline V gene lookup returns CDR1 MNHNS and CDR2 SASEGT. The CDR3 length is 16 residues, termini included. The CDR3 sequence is CASSPPMFNSNQPQNS.

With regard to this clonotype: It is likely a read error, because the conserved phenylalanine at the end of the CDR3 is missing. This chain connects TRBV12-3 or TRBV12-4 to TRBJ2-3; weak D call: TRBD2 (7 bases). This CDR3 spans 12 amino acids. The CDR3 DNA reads TGTGTCAGCAGTTCGGGGAGGGGGTGGCAGTATCTT. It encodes CVSSSGRGWQYL.

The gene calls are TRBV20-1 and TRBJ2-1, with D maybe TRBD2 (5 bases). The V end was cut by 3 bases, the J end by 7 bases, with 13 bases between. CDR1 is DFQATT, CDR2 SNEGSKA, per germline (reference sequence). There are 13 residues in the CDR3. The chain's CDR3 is CSASIGAENEQFF. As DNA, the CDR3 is TGCAGTGCTAGTATTGGAGCGGAGAATGAGCAGTTCTTC.

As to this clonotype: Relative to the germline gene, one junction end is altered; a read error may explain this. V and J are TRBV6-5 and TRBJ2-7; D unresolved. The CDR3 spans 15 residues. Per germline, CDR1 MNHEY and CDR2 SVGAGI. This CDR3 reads CVSSYLRRETVEQYF. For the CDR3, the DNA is TGTGTCAGCAGTTACTTGAGGCGTGAGACGGTCGAGCAGTACTTC.

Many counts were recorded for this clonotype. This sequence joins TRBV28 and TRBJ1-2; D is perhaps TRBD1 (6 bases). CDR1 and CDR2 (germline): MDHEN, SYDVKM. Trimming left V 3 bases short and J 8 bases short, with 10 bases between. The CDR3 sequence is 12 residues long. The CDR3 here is CASSFLGQGYTF. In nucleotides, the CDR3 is TGTGCCAGCAGTTTCTTAGGACAGGGCTACACCTTC.

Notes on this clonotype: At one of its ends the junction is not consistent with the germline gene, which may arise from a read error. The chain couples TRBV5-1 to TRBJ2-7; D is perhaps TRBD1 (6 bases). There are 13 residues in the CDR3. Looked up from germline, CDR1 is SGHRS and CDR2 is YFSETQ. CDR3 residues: CTSSYRAGTEQYF. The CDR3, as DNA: TGCACCAGCAGCTACAGGGCCGGGACCGAGCAGTACTTC.

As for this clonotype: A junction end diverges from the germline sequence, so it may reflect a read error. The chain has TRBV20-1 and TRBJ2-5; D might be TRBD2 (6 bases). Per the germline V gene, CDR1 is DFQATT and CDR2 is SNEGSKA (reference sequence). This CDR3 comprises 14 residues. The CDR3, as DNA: TGCAGTGCTAATTTTAGGGAGGCTGGGGAGACACAGTACTTC. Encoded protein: CSANFREAGETQYF.

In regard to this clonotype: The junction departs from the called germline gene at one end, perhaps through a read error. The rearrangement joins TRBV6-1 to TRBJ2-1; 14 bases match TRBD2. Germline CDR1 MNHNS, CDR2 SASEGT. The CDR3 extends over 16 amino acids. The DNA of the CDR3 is TGTGCTAGCAGTGAAGAGGGACTAGCGGGAGATGATGAGCAGTTCTTC. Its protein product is CASSEEGLAGDDEQFF.

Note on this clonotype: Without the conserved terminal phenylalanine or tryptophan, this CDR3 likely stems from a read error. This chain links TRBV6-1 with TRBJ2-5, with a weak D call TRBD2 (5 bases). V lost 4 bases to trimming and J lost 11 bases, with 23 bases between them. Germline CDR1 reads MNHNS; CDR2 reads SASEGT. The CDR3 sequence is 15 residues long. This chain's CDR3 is CASSARGDYQEKQYY. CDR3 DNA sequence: TGTGCCAGCAGTGCCCGGGGTGACTACCAAGAGAAACAGTACTAC.

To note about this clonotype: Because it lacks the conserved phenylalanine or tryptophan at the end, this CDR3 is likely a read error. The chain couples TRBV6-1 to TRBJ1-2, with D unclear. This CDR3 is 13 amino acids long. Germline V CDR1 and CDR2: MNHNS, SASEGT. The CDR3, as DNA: TGTGCCAGCAGTGAAGGACTCAACTATGACTACACCTTA. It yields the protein CASSEGLNYDYTL.

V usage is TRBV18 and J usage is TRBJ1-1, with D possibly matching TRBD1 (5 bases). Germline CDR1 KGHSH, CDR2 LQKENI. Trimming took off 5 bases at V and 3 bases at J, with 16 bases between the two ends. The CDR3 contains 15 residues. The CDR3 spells CASSIWGGVDTEAFF. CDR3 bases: TGTGCCAGCTCAATTTGGGGGGGTGTGGACACTGAAGCTTTCTTT.

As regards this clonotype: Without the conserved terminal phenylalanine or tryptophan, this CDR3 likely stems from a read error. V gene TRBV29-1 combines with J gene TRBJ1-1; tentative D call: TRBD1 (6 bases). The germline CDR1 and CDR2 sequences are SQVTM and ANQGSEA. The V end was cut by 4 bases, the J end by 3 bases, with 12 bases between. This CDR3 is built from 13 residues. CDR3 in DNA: TGCAGCGTTGGATTGGGGGCGGACACTGAAGCTTTCTTA. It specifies CSVGLGADTEAFL.

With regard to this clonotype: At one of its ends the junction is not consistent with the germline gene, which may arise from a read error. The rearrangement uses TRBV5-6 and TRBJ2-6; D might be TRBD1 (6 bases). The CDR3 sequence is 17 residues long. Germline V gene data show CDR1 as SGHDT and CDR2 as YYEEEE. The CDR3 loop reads CVSRGWAWESGANVLTF. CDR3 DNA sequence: TGTGTCAGCAGGGGTTGGGCTTGGGAGTCTGGGGCCAACGTCCTGACTTTC.

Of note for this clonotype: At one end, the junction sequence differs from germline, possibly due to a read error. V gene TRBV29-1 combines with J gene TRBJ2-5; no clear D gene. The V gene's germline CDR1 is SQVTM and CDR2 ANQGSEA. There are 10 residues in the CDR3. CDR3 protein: CSDEQETQYF. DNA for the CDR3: TGCAGCGATGAACAAGAGACCCAGTATTTC.

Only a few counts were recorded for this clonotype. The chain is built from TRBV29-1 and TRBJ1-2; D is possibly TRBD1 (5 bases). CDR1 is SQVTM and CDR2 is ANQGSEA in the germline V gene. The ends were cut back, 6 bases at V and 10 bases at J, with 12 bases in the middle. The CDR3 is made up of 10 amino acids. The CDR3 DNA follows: TGCAGCGTAGGAGGGGAGGACTACACCTTC. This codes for CSVGGEDYTF.

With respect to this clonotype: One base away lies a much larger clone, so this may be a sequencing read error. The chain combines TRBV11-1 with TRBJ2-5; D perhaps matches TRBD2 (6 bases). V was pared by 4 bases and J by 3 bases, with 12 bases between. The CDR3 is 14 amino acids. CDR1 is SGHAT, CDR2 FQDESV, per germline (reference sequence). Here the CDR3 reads CASSSRTTKETQYF. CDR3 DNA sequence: TGTGCCAGCAGCTCCAGGACTACTAAAGAGACCCAGTACTTC.

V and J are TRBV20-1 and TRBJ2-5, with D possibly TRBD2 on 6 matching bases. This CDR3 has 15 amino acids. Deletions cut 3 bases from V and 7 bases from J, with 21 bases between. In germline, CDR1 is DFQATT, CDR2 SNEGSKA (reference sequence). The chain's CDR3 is CSARIGTGVFGTQYF. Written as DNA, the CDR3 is TGCAGTGCTAGGATCGGGACGGGGGTTTTTGGGACCCAGTACTTC.

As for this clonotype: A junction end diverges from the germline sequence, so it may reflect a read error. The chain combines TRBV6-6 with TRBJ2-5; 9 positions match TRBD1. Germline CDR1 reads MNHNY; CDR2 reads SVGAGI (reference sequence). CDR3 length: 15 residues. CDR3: CASSYRDRDKEAQYF. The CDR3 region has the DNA TGTGCCAGCAGTTACCGGGACAGGGACAAAGAGGCCCAGTACTTC.

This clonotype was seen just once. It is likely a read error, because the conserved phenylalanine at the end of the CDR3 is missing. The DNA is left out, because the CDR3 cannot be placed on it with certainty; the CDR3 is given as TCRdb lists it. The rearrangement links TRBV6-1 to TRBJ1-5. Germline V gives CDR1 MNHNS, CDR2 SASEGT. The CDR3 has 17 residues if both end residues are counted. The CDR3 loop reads CASSELGGAVLSQPHHL.

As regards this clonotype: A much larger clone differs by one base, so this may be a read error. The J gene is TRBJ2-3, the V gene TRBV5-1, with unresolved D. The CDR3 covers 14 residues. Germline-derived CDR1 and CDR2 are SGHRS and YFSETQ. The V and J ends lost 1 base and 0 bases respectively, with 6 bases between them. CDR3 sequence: CASSLSVSTDTQYF. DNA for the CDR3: TGCGCCAGCAGCTTGTCAGTGAGCACAGATACGCAGTATTTT.

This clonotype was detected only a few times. The DNA for the CDR3 is TGTGCCAGCAGTAGGGCTAGCGGGTGGGCAGATACGCAGCATTTT. This codes for CASSRASGWADTQHF. The genes are TRBV6-5 and TRBJ2-3; D remains unclear. The J call may be faulty, since TRBJ1-5 better matches the DNA end. CDR3 length: 15 amino acids. Per the germline V gene, CDR1 is MNHEY and CDR2 is SVGAGI.

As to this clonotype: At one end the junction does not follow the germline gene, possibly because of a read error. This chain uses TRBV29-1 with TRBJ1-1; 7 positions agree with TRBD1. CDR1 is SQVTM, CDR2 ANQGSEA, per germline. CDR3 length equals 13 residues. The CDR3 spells CRASAGGDSEPFF. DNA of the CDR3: TGCCGCGCATCTGCAGGGGGGGACTCTGAACCTTTCTTT. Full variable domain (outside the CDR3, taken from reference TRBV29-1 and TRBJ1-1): SAVISQKPSRDICQRGTSLTIQCQVDSQVTMMFWYRQQPGQSLTLIATANQGSEATYESGFVIDKFPISRPNLTFSTLTVSNMSPEDSSIYLCRASAGGDSEPFFGQGTRLTVV.

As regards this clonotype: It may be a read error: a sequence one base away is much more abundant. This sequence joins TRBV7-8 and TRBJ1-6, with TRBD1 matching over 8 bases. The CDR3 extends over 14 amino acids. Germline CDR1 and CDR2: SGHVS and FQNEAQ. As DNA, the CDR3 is TGTGTCAGCACAACGACAGGGGACCGTTCACCCCTCCACTTT. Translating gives CVSTTTGDRSPLHF.

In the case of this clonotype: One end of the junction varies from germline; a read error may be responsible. CDR3 sequence: CPSRLGENTEAFF. In DNA, the CDR3 is TGTCCCAGCAGGTTAGGGGAGAACACTGAAGCTTTCTTT. The chain combines TRBV11-3 with TRBJ1-1; maybe TRBD1 (5 bases). CDR3 size: 13 residues. The germline V gene encodes CDR1 SGHNT and CDR2 YENEEA.

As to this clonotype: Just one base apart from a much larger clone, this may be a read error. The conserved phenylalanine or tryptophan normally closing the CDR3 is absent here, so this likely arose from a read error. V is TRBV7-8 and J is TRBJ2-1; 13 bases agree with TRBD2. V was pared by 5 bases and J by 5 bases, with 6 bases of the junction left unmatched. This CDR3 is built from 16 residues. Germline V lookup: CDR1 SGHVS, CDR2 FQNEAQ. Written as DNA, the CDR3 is TGTGCCAGCAGCAAAATACTAGCGGGAGGGAACAATGAGCAGTTCATC. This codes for CASSKILAGGNNEQFI.

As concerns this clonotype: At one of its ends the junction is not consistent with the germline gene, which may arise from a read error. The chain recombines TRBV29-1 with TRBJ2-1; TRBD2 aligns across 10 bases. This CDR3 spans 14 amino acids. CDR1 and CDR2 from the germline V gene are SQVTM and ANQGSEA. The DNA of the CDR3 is TGCAGCGCTGAGAGGACTAGCGGCTACGATGAGCAATTCTTC. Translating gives CSAERTSGYDEQFF.

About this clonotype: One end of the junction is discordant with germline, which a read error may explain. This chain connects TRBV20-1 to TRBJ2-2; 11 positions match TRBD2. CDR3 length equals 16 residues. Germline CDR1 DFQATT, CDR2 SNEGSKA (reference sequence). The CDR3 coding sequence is TGCAGTGCTAGAGAGGGACTAGCGGAGAACACCGGGGAACTGTTTTTT. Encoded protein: CSAREGLAENTGELFF.